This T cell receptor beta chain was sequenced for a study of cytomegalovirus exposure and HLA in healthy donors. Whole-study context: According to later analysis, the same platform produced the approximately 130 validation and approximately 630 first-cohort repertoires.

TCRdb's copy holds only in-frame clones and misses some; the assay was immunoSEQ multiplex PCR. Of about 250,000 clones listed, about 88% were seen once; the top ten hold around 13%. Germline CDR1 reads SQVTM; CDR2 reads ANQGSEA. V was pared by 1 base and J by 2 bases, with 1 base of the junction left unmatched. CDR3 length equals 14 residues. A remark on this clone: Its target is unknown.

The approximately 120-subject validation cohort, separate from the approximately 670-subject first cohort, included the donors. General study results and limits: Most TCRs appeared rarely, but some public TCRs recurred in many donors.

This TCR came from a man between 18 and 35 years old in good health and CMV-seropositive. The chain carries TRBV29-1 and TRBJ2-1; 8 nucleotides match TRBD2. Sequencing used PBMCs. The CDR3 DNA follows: TGCAGCGTTGAAGCCGGGGGGGCCTACAATGAGCAGTTCTTC. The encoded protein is CSVEAGGAYNEQFF.